The 5 T cell receptor beta chains given below trace back to one sample, sequenced in a study of T cells in Graves' hyperthyroidism and ophthalmopathy. What was amplified from RNA transcripts were TCR beta CDR3 regions. HTBI primers were used for first-round RT-PCR of the TCR CDR3. Each CDR3 protein gets one entry after TCRdb re-called the multiplex PCR reads with MiXCR. Altogether 700,000 or so distinct CDR3 sequences are present, less than 20% being singletons, with the ten largest covering roughly 8%. Sequencing was carried out using blood. These receptors all stem from a young man with Graves' hyperthyroidism.

This clonotype was counted many times. The chain uses TRBV6-1 and TRBJ2-3; TRBD2 matches at 9 bases. The CDR3 sequence is 18 residues long. In germline, CDR1 is MNHNS, CDR2 SASEGT. J gave up 4 bases and V 3 bases, and 14 bases lay outside the gene matches. The CDR3 DNA follows: TGTGCCAGCAGTGATATTGGTGGGACTAGCAGGATCGCAGATACGCAGTATTTT. It is translated as CASSDIGGTSRIADTQYF.

This clonotype was found a few times. This rearrangement joins TRBV24-1 to TRBJ1-2; D is undetermined. Trimming took 4 bases from V and 8 from J, leaving 7 bases between them. Germline lookup yields CDR1 KGHDR and CDR2 SFDVKD. This CDR3 spans 11 amino acids. The CDR3 loop reads CATSEGYGYTF. The CDR3 DNA is TGTGCCACCAGTGAGGGTTACGGCTACACCTTC.

A word on this clonotype: A much larger clone differs from this one at a single base, so this may be a read error. V and J are TRBV6-1 and TRBJ2-1; D is ambiguous. The CDR3 contains 13 residues. Per the germline V gene, CDR1 is MNHNS and CDR2 is SASEGT. V was clipped by 4 bases and J by 0 bases, with 4 bases between them. CDR3 region: CASSVASYNEQFF. CDR3 coding DNA: TGTGCCAGCAGTGTGGCCTCCTACAATGAGCAGTTCTTC.

There are many counts of this clonotype. The chain joins TRBV28 to TRBJ2-7; D assignment may be TRBD1 or TRBD2 (5 bases each). The germline V gene encodes CDR1 MDHEN and CDR2 SYDVKM. Trimming cost V 4 bases and J 0 bases, with 13 bases left between them. The CDR3 has 15 residues. The CDR3 coding sequence is TGTGCCAGCAGTTCCCGAGGGGTACGCTCCTACGAGCAGTACTTC. It codes for CASSSRGVRSYEQYF.

This rearrangement joins TRBV18 to TRBJ1-6; D call uncertain. Germline loops: CDR1 KGHSH, CDR2 LQKENI. The V end lost 3 bases, the J end lost 7 bases, and 19 bases lay between the germline ends. CDR3 size: 17 residues. The CDR3 nucleotides read TGTGCCAGCTCACCGCAGCCGCCGGGAGCGGGAAATTCACCCCTCCACTTT. It codes for CASSPQPPGAGNSPLHF.